This T cell receptor (beta chain) appears in the sequencing data of a study of blood T cell repertoires in COVID-19. Original data processing: Amplification from reference gene primers served as the basis for estimated nucleated cell counts. The assay was immunoSEQ multiplex PCR, and TCRdb's table has in-frame clones only and misses some. V, J and clone size were drawn from that table, and D and trimming were deduced from the DNA. Of roughly 400,000 clones listed, 75% to 90% are singletons. Enrolled through a virtual design, the participants were between roughly 18 and 90 years of age and came from roughly 22 US areas. Germline assignment: CDR1 LGHNA and CDR2 YNFKEQ. V lost 6 bases to trimming and J lost 3 bases; unmatched junction nucleotides: 9. The CDR3 contains 15 residues.

The chain carries TRBV4-2 and TRBJ1-2; TRBD1 aligns across 8 bases. The receptor's source is a man aged 25 to 40 who had recovered from COVID-19. Sequencing was done on a sample of PBMCs or T cells enriched from blood (not recorded which). As DNA, the CDR3 is TGTGCCAGCAGTCCATCTCAGGGGGCAGACTATGGCTACACCTTC. Translating gives CASSPSQGADYGYTF.